These 15 T cell receptor beta chains originate from one sample sequenced in a study of blood T cell repertoires in COVID-19. Measured with immunoSEQ multiplex PCR; TCRdb has only the in-frame clones, and not every one. The sample carries 150,000 to 200,000 clones, over 70% recorded once. Sequences were obtained from PBMCs or T cells enriched from blood (not recorded which). The source of these receptors is a woman aged 55-70 years who had recovered from COVID-19.

The J gene is TRBJ1-4, the V gene TRBV19; D is uncertain. CDR3 length: 15 amino acids. The V and J ends lost 3 bases and 0 bases respectively, with 8 bases between them. CDR1 and CDR2 (germline): LNHDA, SQIVND (reference sequence). CDR3 protein: CASSILSATNEKLFF. CDR3 nucleotide sequence: TGTGCCAGTAGTATCCTTTCTGCAACTAATGAAAAACTGTTTTTT.

V is TRBV5-8 and J is TRBJ1-2; D ambiguous. Germline V gene lookup returns CDR1 SGHTS and CDR2 YDEGEE. V lost 4 bases, J lost 2 bases, and 9 bases lay in between. The CDR3 spans 13 residues. The CDR3 protein is CASSPPENYGYTF. In nucleotides, the CDR3 is TGTGCCAGCAGCCCCCCAGAAAACTATGGCTACACCTTC.

This clone was seen a handful of times. V is TRBV19 and J is TRBJ1-1; D gene uncertain. The CDR3 covers 13 residues. Looked up from germline, CDR1 is LNHDA and CDR2 is SQIVND (reference sequence). V lost 5 bases to trimming and J lost 11 bases, with 18 bases between them. CDR3 bases: TGTGCCAGTAGTGTCCACAGAGAGATAATGGCTTTCTTT. Translated, it gives CASSVHREIMAFF.

The chain has TRBV6-5 and TRBJ2-7; 7 positions match TRBD1. V dropped 3 bases and J dropped 2; count of bases not matched to a gene: 7. Per the germline V gene, CDR1 is MNHEY and CDR2 is SVGAGI. CDR3 length equals 15 residues. The CDR3 DNA is TGTGCCAGCAGTTATCATGAGACAGGGACCTACGAGCAGTACTTC. This codes for CASSYHETGTYEQYF.

This chain links TRBV5-4 with TRBJ2-5; 8 nucleotides align to TRBD2. This CDR3 contains 15 residues. Germline values: CDR1 SGHNT, CDR2 YYREEE (reference sequence). The ends lost 2 bases at V and 4 bases at J; junction bases unmatched: 7. The CDR3 bases are TGTGCCAGCAGCTTTTTCGGGGGGGCCCCAGAGACCCAGTACTTC. Translating it yields CASSFFGGAPETQYF.

This clone was detected only a few times. V gene TRBV10-3 combines with J gene TRBJ1-1; 7 nucleotides agree with TRBD1. Unmatched junction bases numbered 12, after V lost 3 bases and J lost 8 bases. The CDR3 has 15 amino acids. CDR1 ENHRY and CDR2 SYGVKD come from the germline V gene. The CDR3 DNA reads as TGTGCCATCAGTGAAGCTGCCCCCGGGACAGTAGAAGCTTTCTTT. Translation: CAISEAAPGTVEAFF.

A remark on this clone: It is likely a read error, because the conserved phenylalanine at the end of the CDR3 is missing. It is unclear where the CDR3 begins or ends on the DNA, so no DNA is shown, and the CDR3 is as TCRdb lists it. The CDR3 sequence is CASSQQPNPQYR. J is TRBJ1-1 and V is TRBV3-1 (or the pseudogene TRBV3-2); the D call of TRBD1 is as the table states it, not checked on the DNA. From its first to its last residue, the CDR3 has 12 amino acids. The germline gives CDR1 LGHDT, CDR2 YNNKEL (reference sequence).

V gene TRBV27 combines with J gene TRBJ1-4; TRBD1 might be the D (6 bases). This CDR3 comprises 13 residues. Per the germline V gene, CDR1 is MNHEY and CDR2 is SMNVEV (reference sequence). Trimming shortened V by 10 bases and J by 0 bases, and 9 bases separated the two germline ends. The CDR3 nucleotides are TGTGCCACGAGGACAGCAACTAATGAAAAACTGTTTTTT. Translation gives CATRTATNEKLFF.

The rearrangement joins TRBV2 to TRBJ1-3, with 8 positions matching TRBD1. The CDR3 consists of 14 residues. Trimming at V came to 4 bases and at J to 3 bases, leaving 2 bases not matched to a gene. Germline V gene sequence: CDR1 SNHLY, CDR2 FYNNEI. This chain's CDR3 is CASSARGLGNTIYF. In nucleotides, the CDR3 is TGTGCCAGCAGTGCCAGGGGGCTTGGAAACACCATATATTTT.

The genes are TRBV19 and TRBJ1-1; possible D gene TRBD1, 5 bases. The germline V gene has CDR1 LNHDA and CDR2 SQIVND (reference sequence). Between the trimmed V and J ends, which lost 3 bases and 5 bases, there was a span of 16 bases. The CDR3 contains 15 residues. CDR3 bases: TGTGCCAGTAGTATCCCCACAGGCAGAAGGACTGAAGCTTTCTTT. Its protein product is CASSIPTGRRTEAFF.

The chain joins TRBV27 to TRBJ2-1; 12 nucleotides match TRBD2. CDR3 length: 15 residues. The ends lost 4 bases at V and 7 bases at J; junction bases unmatched: 5. CDR1 and CDR2 (germline): MNHEY, SMNVEV (reference sequence). Here the CDR3 reads CASSYTSGGTNEQFF. DNA for the CDR3: TGTGCCAGCAGTTACACTAGCGGGGGGACTAATGAGCAGTTCTTC.

The chain has TRBV5-1 and TRBJ2-2; 8 nucleotides line up with TRBD2. This CDR3 has 19 amino acids. V gave up 0 bases and J gave up 5 bases; unmatched junction bases: 15. Germline V CDR1 and CDR2: SGHRS, YFSETQ. The CDR3 region has the DNA TGCGCCAGCAGCTTGGAGGGCCCCGGGGGGGCCCTGGGTACCGGGGAGCTGTTTTTT. This translates into CASSLEGPGGALGTGELFF.

The rearrangement joins TRBV18 to TRBJ1-3; D not certain. The CDR3 consists of 16 residues. Germline V gene sequence: CDR1 KGHSH, CDR2 LQKENI. The germline V and J ends were trimmed by 4 bases and 0 bases, with 13 bases remaining between them. For the CDR3, the DNA is TGTGCCAGCTCACTCGCAGCGCCCGGCTCTGGAAACACCATATATTTT. It encodes CASSLAAPGSGNTIYF.

This sequence joins TRBV5-3 and TRBJ1-5; D remains ambiguous. TRBV5-3 is an ORF for which the function is uncertain. CDR3 length: 15 amino acids. Trimming shortened V by 0 bases and J by 0 bases, and 7 bases separated the two germline ends. CDR3 residues: CARSLEHYSNQPQHF. CDR3 bases: TGTGCCAGAAGCTTGGAGCACTATAGCAATCAGCCCCAGCATTTT.

The genes are TRBV3-1 (or the pseudogene TRBV3-2) and TRBJ2-2; D remains unclear. Trimming pared 0 bases from V and 6 bases from J, leaving 11 bases between. The CDR3 runs 15 residues. The V gene's germline CDR1 is LGHDT and CDR2 YNNKEL (reference sequence). CDR3 region: CASSQDIGVAGELFF. CDR3 sequence (DNA): TGTGCCAGCAGCCAAGATATAGGAGTGGCCGGGGAGCTGTTTTTT.